The 30 T cell receptor beta chains in this list originate from one sample, sequenced in a study of T cells in women clearing cervical HPV infection. Produced via immunoSEQ multiplex PCR; TCRdb's table is partial and in-frame only. This sample contains about 33,000 clones. Sequencing was carried out using blood buffy coat. All receptors derive from a woman aged 18-70 years with a cervical HPV16 infection that either progressed to CIN3+ or cleared (not recorded which).

About this clone: The CDR3 end lies 3 residues beyond the end of the read and is filled in from the germline J gene. This chain links TRBV20-1 with TRBJ1-2; D possibly corresponds to TRBD1 (5 bases). This CDR3 contains 12 residues. Germline assignment: CDR1 DFQATT and CDR2 SNEGSKA (reference sequence). Trimming pared 1 base from V and 5 bases from J, leaving 8 bases between. This chain's CDR3 is CSARVGGYGYTF. The DNA read from the CDR3 is TGCAGTGCTAGAGTCGGGGGGTATGGC.

Concerning this clone: The sequence runs out 3 residues before the end of the CDR3; the remainder is reconstructed from the germline J gene. The chain couples TRBV9 to TRBJ1-4; tentative D call: TRBD1 (5 bases). Deletions cut 2 bases from V and 7 bases from J, with 12 bases between. CDR1 and CDR2 from the germline V gene are SGDLS and YYNGEE. CDR3 length: 14 residues. CDR3 bases read: TGTGCCAGCAGCGTTCAGGGTTTTTCTGAAAAA. This translates into CASSVQGFSEK. The full CDR3 is CASSVQGFSEKLFF.

A note on this clone: The read finishes 3 residues shy of the CDR3 end, and the germline J gene is used to complete it. V gene TRBV28 combines with J gene TRBJ2-5, with 9 nucleotides matching TRBD1. Looked up from germline, CDR1 is MDHEN and CDR2 is SYDVKM. Germline trimming cut 5 bases from V and 5 bases from J; bases unmatched to any gene: 15. This CDR3 has 17 residues. This chain's CDR3 is CASSPLDRGPRGETQYF. The sequenced CDR3 bases are TGTGCCAGCAGTCCCCTGGACAGGGGCCCCAGAGGGGAGACC.

In the case of this clone: The sequence runs out 3 residues before the end of the CDR3; the remainder is reconstructed from the germline J gene. The J gene is TRBJ2-1, the V gene TRBV7-9; the match to TRBD2 covers 7 bases. Germline loops: CDR1 SEHNR, CDR2 FQNEAQ (reference sequence). The CDR3 totals 13 residues. V trimming: 1 base; J trimming: 6 bases; junction bases outside the gene matches: 0. Partial CDR3 DNA: TGTGCCAGCAGCTTAGGGGGGGGCAATGAG. It yields the protein CASSLGGGNE. The complete CDR3 reads CASSLGGGNEQFF.

As regards this clone: The read terminates 3 residues ahead of where the CDR3 ends, so the germline J gene completes it. The chain is built from TRBV30 and TRBJ2-5, with a weak D call TRBD2 (5 bases). The CDR3 consists of 14 residues. CDR1 is GTSNPN, CDR2 SVGIG, per germline (reference sequence). V was pared by 3 bases and J by 4 bases, with 15 bases between. The CDR3 sequence is CAWRSLRVRETQYF. The CDR3 DNA, read in part, is TGTGCCTGGAGGTCCCTGAGGGTTCGAGAGACC.

Of note for this clone: With the read ending 3 residues before the CDR3 end, the germline J gene is used to fill in that end. The chain combines TRBV12-3 or TRBV12-4 with TRBJ1-1; 9 positions agree with TRBD1. The CDR3 consists of 13 residues. The J segment lost 5 bases and the V segment lost 5 bases, leaving 3 bases of the junction unmatched. The DNA read from the CDR3 is TGTGCCAGCAGTGGGACAGGGTATACTGAA. Encoded protein: CASSGTGYTE. The full CDR3 protein is CASSGTGYTEAFF.

To note about this clone: The read is 3 residues too short to cover the CDR3 end, so that end is filled in from the germline J gene. The V call is TRBV19, the J call TRBJ1-2, with D perhaps matching TRBD1 (5 bases). Trimming took off 7 bases at V and 7 bases at J, with 10 bases between the two ends. This CDR3 has 11 residues. Germline CDR1 and CDR2: LNHDA and SQIVND (reference sequence). CDR3 bases read: TGTGCCAGTAACGGGGGAGGTGGC. Protein product: CASNGGGG. The full-length CDR3 reads as CASNGGGGYTF.

On this clone: The read falls 3 residues short of the CDR3 end, and the missing part is taken from the germline J gene. The chain combines TRBV5-1 with TRBJ1-6, with 7 nucleotides matching TRBD1. CDR1 and CDR2 (germline): SGHRS, YFSETQ. CDR3 size: 18 residues. J gave up 7 bases and V 0 bases, and 13 bases lay outside the gene matches. CDR3 loop: CASSLANYLGTDNSPLHF. The DNA read from the CDR3 is TGCGCCAGCAGCTTGGCTAATTACCTCGGGACAGACAATTCACCC.

Regarding this clone: The read ends 3 residues shy of where the CDR3 ends; the end is completed using the germline J gene. The chain employs TRBV29-1 and TRBJ2-5; D ambiguous. V was trimmed by 7 bases and J by 5 bases, leaving 11 bases between them. CDR1 SQVTM and CDR2 ANQGSEA come from the germline V gene. CDR3 length equals 11 residues. The covered CDR3 bases are TGCAGCGGGGAAGATCTTGAGACC. Translation: CSGEDLET. The whole CDR3 protein reads CSGEDLETQYF.

About this clone itself: The read terminates 3 residues before the CDR3 end, so the remaining end is supplied by the germline J gene. This sequence joins TRBV12-3 or TRBV12-4 and TRBJ2-3; tentatively, D is TRBD2 (5 bases). This CDR3 spans 17 amino acids. The V gene lost 5 bases and the J gene lost 0 bases, with 18 bases spanning the gap. The CDR3 reads CASSPADEVISTDTQYF. The sequenced CDR3 bases are TGTGCCAGCAGTCCAGCGGATGAGGTAATAAGCACAGATACG.

With regard to this clone: The read gets to within 3 residues of the CDR3 end, and the germline J gene fills in the rest. The chain uses TRBV28 and TRBJ2-4, with 10 positions matching TRBD1. The V and J ends lost 6 bases and 6 bases, in that order; junction bases with no gene match: 8. Per the germline V gene, CDR1 is MDHEN and CDR2 is SYDVKM. The CDR3 length is 15 residues. CDR3 bases read: TGTGCCAGCAGCGTTCCGGGACAGGGGAGAAACATT. Its protein product is CASSVPGQGRNI. The whole CDR3 protein is CASSVPGQGRNIQYF.

On this clone itself: The CDR3 end falls 3 residues outside the read, so it is completed with the germline J gene. The chain links TRBV6-4 to TRBJ1-2, with D maybe TRBD1 (5 bases). Germline V gene sequence: CDR1 MRHNA, CDR2 SNTAGT. CDR3 size: 15 residues. Trimming took off 4 bases at V and 4 bases at J, with 16 bases between the two ends. This CDR3 reads CASSGDGGGSYGYTF. The sequenced CDR3 bases are TGTGCCAGCAGTGGTGACGGGGGGGGAAGCTATGGC.

Details on this clone: The read halts 3 residues ahead of the CDR3 end, with the missing end drawn from the germline J gene. The J gene is TRBJ2-1, the V gene TRBV20-1, with a possible D match to TRBD2 (7 bases). The CDR3 length is 16 residues. The V gene's germline CDR1 is DFQATT and CDR2 SNEGSKA (reference sequence). V was cut by 3 bases and J by 0 bases, with 15 bases left in between. CDR3 region: CSASGGGASSYNEQFF. CDR3 DNA, as far as it was read: TGCAGTGCTAGTGGAGGGGGGGCGAGCTCCTACAATGAG.

With regard to this clone: The read terminates 3 residues before the CDR3 end, so the remaining end is supplied by the germline J gene. V usage is TRBV7-3 and J usage is TRBJ2-2, with 8 bases lining up with TRBD1. Germline V gene lookup returns CDR1 SGHTA and CDR2 FQGTGA. The CDR3 has 16 amino acids. Trimming cost V 4 bases and J 0 bases; bases outside gene matches: 4. Partial CDR3 DNA: TGTGCCAGCAGCTCTCAGGGGGCCCCGAACACCGGGGAG. Encoded protein: CASSSQGAPNTGE. The whole CDR3 sequence is CASSSQGAPNTGELFF. The full variable domain, with the rest looked up from reference TRBV7-3 and TRBJ2-2, is GAGVSQTPSNKVTEKGKYVELRCDPISGHTALYWYRQSLGQGPEFLIYFQGTGAADDSGLPNDRFFAVRPEGSVSTLKIQRTERGDSAVYLCASSSQGAPNTGELFFGEGSRLTVL.

As concerns this clone: Read coverage stops 3 residues before the CDR3 terminus; the germline J gene supplies the remainder. The gene calls are TRBV9 and TRBJ2-3, with D possibly matching TRBD1 (5 bases). V lost 4 bases and J lost 0, with 9 bases in between. The CDR3 totals 14 residues. CDR1 and CDR2 (germline): SGDLS, YYNGEE. The CDR3 sequence: CASSPTASTDTQYF. Partial CDR3 DNA: TGTGCCAGCAGCCCGACAGCTAGCACAGATACG.

Note on this clone: The CDR3 end is not reached by the read, which stops 3 residues before it; the germline J gene fills it in. This chain joins TRBV4-2 and TRBJ1-1; tentative D call: TRBD1 (5 bases). This CDR3 spans 15 amino acids. V gave up 0 bases and J gave up 4 bases, with 12 bases separating them. CDR1 and CDR2 (germline): LGHNA, YNFKEQ. The CDR3 region is CASSQDLQGTTEAFF. The DNA read from the CDR3 is TGTGCCAGCAGCCAAGATCTCCAGGGAACCACTGAA.

Points on this clone: The read ends 3 residues early relative to the CDR3; the germline J gene fills the gap. The genes are TRBV29-1 and TRBJ2-1, with 10 bases matching TRBD2. Germline V gene data show CDR1 as SQVTM and CDR2 as ANQGSEA. The trim removed 4 bases at V and 2 bases at J, leaving 2 bases unmatched. The CDR3 length is 14 residues. The CDR3 bases that were read are TGCAGCGTTGGACTAGCGGGCCCCTACAATGAG. Its protein product is CSVGLAGPYNE. The complete CDR3 reads CSVGLAGPYNEQFF.

Concerning this clone: The sequence runs out 3 residues before the end of the CDR3; the remainder is reconstructed from the germline J gene. This chain links TRBV28 with TRBJ1-2; unclear D gene. Germline CDR1 reads MDHEN; CDR2 reads SYDVKM. V was shortened by 3 bases and J by 7 bases, with 15 bases between the two germline ends. The CDR3 length is 14 residues. The DNA read from the CDR3 is TGTGCCAGCAGTTTCACCACCGCCGCGTTTGGC. Translating gives CASSFTTAAFG. In full, the CDR3 is CASSFTTAAFGYTF.

With regard to this clone: With the read ending 3 residues before the CDR3 end, the germline J gene is used to fill in that end. J is TRBJ1-4 and V is TRBV30; 7 nucleotides align to TRBD1. V trimming: 3 bases; J trimming: 2 bases; junction bases outside the gene matches: 3. CDR1 GTSNPN and CDR2 SVGIG come from the germline V gene (reference sequence). This CDR3 comprises 14 residues. CDR3 region: CAWRIQGTNEKLFF. CDR3 DNA, as far as it was read: TGTGCCTGGAGGATACAGGGGACTAATGAAAAA.

The CDR3 is CASSFSVAGTYEQYF. CDR3 DNA (partial): TGTGCCAGCAGCTTTTCCGTCGCAGGGACCTACGAG. The chain has TRBV7-9 and TRBJ2-7; D is perhaps TRBD1 (5 bases). The CDR3 end is not reached by the read, which stops 3 residues before it; the germline J gene fills it in. This CDR3 is 15 amino acids long. The V end was cut by 3 bases, the J end by 2 bases, with 14 bases between. Per germline, CDR1 SEHNR and CDR2 FQNEAQ (reference sequence).

Comment on this clone: The missing CDR3 end, 3 residues past where the read stops, is filled in from the germline J gene. The chain couples TRBV4-2 to TRBJ2-6, with 7 nucleotides matching TRBD2. Germline V CDR1 and CDR2: LGHNA, YNFKEQ. This CDR3 contains 16 residues. The V and J ends lost 0 bases and 2 bases, in that order; junction bases with no gene match: 1. CDR3 loop: CASSQDGGAGANVLTF. CDR3 bases read: TGTGCCAGCAGCCAAGATGGGGGGGCTGGGGCCAACGTC.

Turning to this clone: The read stops 3 residues short of the end of the CDR3; the missing end is completed from the germline J gene. The chain carries TRBV6-2 or TRBV6-3 and TRBJ1-1; D is ambiguous. The CDR3 has 17 residues. Germline CDR1 MNHEY, CDR2 SVGEGT. V was trimmed by 5 bases and J by 4 bases, leaving 23 bases between them. The CDR3 DNA, read in part, is TGTGCCAGCAGTATCTTCTTGGCCTCTCTTGGCACCACTGAA. Translating gives CASSIFLASLGTTE. In full, the CDR3 is CASSIFLASLGTTEAFF.

A remark on this clone: The CDR3 is cut off 3 residues early in the read; its end comes from the germline J gene. The chain couples TRBV2 to TRBJ2-3; 13 bases agree with TRBD2. V shed 3 bases, J shed 5 bases, and the junction held 2 bases outside the gene matches. This CDR3 comprises 15 residues. Germline V gene sequence: CDR1 SNHLY, CDR2 FYNNEI. This chain's CDR3 is CASSDTSGRGDTQYF. The part of the CDR3 DNA that was read is TGTGCCAGCAGTGACACTAGCGGGAGGGGAGATACG.

Of note for this clone: The read ends 3 residues shy of where the CDR3 ends; the end is completed using the germline J gene. V usage is TRBV3-1 (or the pseudogene TRBV3-2) and J usage is TRBJ2-1; 8 bases align to TRBD2. V lost 7 bases, J lost 4 bases, and 9 bases stayed unmatched. The CDR3 length is 15 residues. Germline V lookup: CDR1 LGHDT, CDR2 YNNKEL (reference sequence). The CDR3 reads CASTLSGGPYNEQFF. The sequenced CDR3 bases are TGTGCCAGCACCCTGAGCGGGGGACCTTACAATGAG.

A remark on this clone: The read ends 3 residues shy of where the CDR3 ends; the end is completed using the germline J gene. The sample holds other DNA sequences that translate to the same CDR3. The rearrangement joins TRBV5-1 to TRBJ2-3; D ambiguous. The V end was cut by 0 bases, the J end by 2 bases, with 7 bases between. Looked up from germline, CDR1 is SGHRS and CDR2 is YFSETQ. The CDR3 loop spans 14 amino acids. The sequenced part of the CDR3 DNA is TGCGCCAGCAGCTTGGGACAATCCACAGATACG. Translating gives CASSLGQSTDT. The CDR3 as a whole reads CASSLGQSTDTQYF. Combining the CDR3 with reference TRBV5-1 and TRBJ2-3 gives the whole variable domain KAGVTQTPRYLIKTRGQQVTLSCSPISGHRSVSWYQQTPGQGLQFLFEYFSETQRNKGNFPGRFSGRQFSNSRSEMNVSTLELGDSALYLCASSLGQSTDTQYFGPGTRLTVL.

The chain's CDR3 is CASSQDGAGRDYGYTF. The CDR3 bases that were read are TGCGCCAGCAGCCAAGATGGGGCAGGGCGCGACTATGGC. The chain joins TRBV4-1 to TRBJ1-2; tentatively, D is TRBD1 (5 bases). The read falls 3 residues short of the CDR3 end, and the missing part is taken from the germline J gene. Germline V lookup: CDR1 MGHRA, CDR2 YSYEKL. V lost 0 bases and J 3 bases, leaving 14 bases between the germline ends. The CDR3 consists of 16 residues.

Of note for this clone: The read terminates 3 residues ahead of where the CDR3 ends, so the germline J gene completes it. The chain recombines TRBV10-3 with TRBJ2-1; D perhaps matches TRBD1 (6 bases). Trimming took 8 bases from V and 5 from J, leaving 13 bases between them. CDR3 length: 13 residues. The V gene's germline CDR1 is ENHRY and CDR2 SYGVKD. CDR3 bases read: TGTGCCATCGGTACACAGGGTGACAATGAG. This sequence encodes CAIGTQGDNE. The full CDR3 reads CAIGTQGDNEQFF.

With regard to this clone: The read falls 3 residues short of the CDR3 end, and the missing part is taken from the germline J gene. The chain is built from TRBV20-1 and TRBJ1-2, with 7 nucleotides matching TRBD1. CDR3 length: 14 residues. Germline V CDR1 and CDR2: DFQATT, SNEGSKA (reference sequence). Trimming took 3 bases from V and 5 from J; bases not matched to a gene: 9. CDR3 loop: CSASPGGWSYGYTF. Partial CDR3 DNA: TGCAGTGCTAGCCCAGGGGGTTGGAGTTATGGC.

A word on this clone: The CDR3 goes on 3 residues after the read ends, and that part is filled in from the germline J gene. The V and J genes are TRBV4-1 and TRBJ2-4; 7 bases line up with TRBD2. J lost 4 bases, V lost 1 base, and 1 base had no gene match. CDR3 length: 14 amino acids. Germline CDR1 is MGHRA and CDR2 is YSYEKL. The CDR3 DNA, read in part, is TGCGCCAGCAGCCAAGTGGGGGGGAAAAACATT. This codes for CASSQVGGKNI. The full CDR3 protein is CASSQVGGKNIQYF.

CDR3 region: CASSPQVDGYTF. The DNA read from the CDR3 is TGTGCCAGCAGCCCCCAGGTTGATGGC. This chain uses TRBV7-9 with TRBJ1-2; unclear D gene. The DNA ends 3 residues before the CDR3 does, and the rest of the CDR3 is filled in from the germline J gene. Trimming left V 5 bases short and J 6 bases short, with 10 bases between. Per the germline V gene, CDR1 is SEHNR and CDR2 is FQNEAQ (reference sequence). This CDR3 is 12 amino acids long.